This passage covers 20 T cell receptor beta chains from one sample sequenced in a study of primary melanoma T cells and metastatic recurrence. This table comes from immunoSEQ multiplex PCR, and its TCRdb copy is limited to in-frame clones, with some not included. The data contain about 1,100 clones, around four fifths of them singletons. Sequencing input: melanoma tumor tissue. The receptors here all came from a human donor with melanoma.

The chain carries TRBV18 and TRBJ1-1; no clear D. This CDR3 is 13 amino acids long. Germline assignment: CDR1 KGHSH and CDR2 LQKENI. The V and J ends lost 3 bases and 2 bases respectively, with 7 bases between them. The CDR3 is CASSPIINTEAFF. DNA for the CDR3: TGTGCCAGCTCACCGATCATAAACACTGAAGCTTTCTTT.

This chain links TRBV15 with TRBJ1-1, with a weak D call TRBD1 (5 bases). Germline CDR1 LNHNV, CDR2 YYDKDF (reference sequence). V lost 1 base to trimming and J lost 6 bases, with 15 bases between them. This CDR3 contains 15 residues. The CDR3 sequence is CATSRVRYTGPEAFF. The CDR3 coding sequence is TGTGCCACCAGCAGAGTTCGTTACACGGGGCCTGAAGCTTTCTTT.

This clone appeared a single time. This chain links TRBV19 with TRBJ2-1; D is possibly TRBD1 or TRBD2 (5 bases each). The germline CDR1 and CDR2 sequences are LNHDA and SQIVND (reference sequence). Trimming left V 9 bases short and J 4 bases short, with 16 bases between. The length of the CDR3 is 14 residues. The CDR3 spells CASRGYRTYNEQFF. The CDR3 coding sequence is TGTGCCAGCCGAGGGTACAGGACGTACAATGAGCAGTTCTTC.

The chain joins TRBV7-1 to TRBJ2-7, with a tentative D call TRBD2 (6 bases). TRBV7-1 counts as an open reading frame of uncertain function. V lost 4 bases and J lost 6, with 16 bases in between. The CDR3 spans 14 residues. CDR3 DNA: TGTGCCAGCAGCTTAGCCCCGGAGGGTACCGAGCAGTACTTC. Translated: CASSLAPEGTEQYF.

With respect to this clone: An end of the junction differs from the germline gene, which may be a read error. This chain connects TRBV2 to TRBJ2-7; 10 bases agree with TRBD2. CDR1 SNHLY and CDR2 FYNNEI come from the germline V gene. The CDR3 consists of 12 residues. The CDR3 loop reads CASSSRSGREPF. The CDR3, as DNA: TGTGCCAGCAGTTCGCGAAGCGGGAGGGAACCCTTC.

This clone was found once. DNA for the CDR3: TGTGCCAGCAGTCGCCGGGACATCGATAATTCACCCCTCCACTTT. This codes for CASSRRDIDNSPLHF. V gene TRBV6-8 combines with J gene TRBJ1-6; the D gene is possibly TRBD1 (6 bases). The V end lost 5 bases, the J end lost 5 bases, and 13 bases lay between the germline ends. The CDR3 consists of 15 residues. Germline V gives CDR1 MNHGY, CDR2 SAAAGT.

This clone appeared a single time. The gene calls are TRBV10-3 and TRBJ1-1; 7 bases line up with TRBD1. Per the germline V gene, CDR1 is ENHRY and CDR2 is SYGVKD. Unmatched junction bases numbered 16, after V lost 11 bases and J lost 4 bases. The CDR3 contains 15 residues. CDR3 DNA: TGTGCCTCCCAGGGGGGGTATCCCCAGGGCACTGAAGCTTTCTTT. Translated, it gives CASQGGYPQGTEAFF.

This clone appeared once. J is TRBJ2-3 and V is TRBV7-1; TRBD2 matches at 12 bases. TRBV7-1 qualifies as an ORF whose function is uncertain. This CDR3 is 16 amino acids long. The V segment lost 4 bases and the J segment 6 bases; nucleotides outside the gene matches: 8. The CDR3 bases are TGTGCCAGCAGCTTAGTTCGACTAGCGGGGGCCGATACGCAGTATTTT. This codes for CASSLVRLAGADTQYF.

The genes are TRBV1 and TRBJ1-2; whether TRBD1, the table's D call, matches the DNA was not checked. TRBV1 is a documented pseudogene. This CDR3 has 14 amino acids. CDR3 amino acids: CASSQAGQYYGYTF. The DNA of the CDR3 is TGCGCCAGCAGCCAAGCTGGACAGTACTATGGCTACACCTTC.

V usage is TRBV19 and J usage is TRBJ2-3; 14 nucleotides agree with TRBD2. J lost 7 bases, V lost 9 bases, and 6 bases had no gene match. Per germline, CDR1 LNHDA and CDR2 SQIVND (reference sequence). CDR3 size: 14 residues. The CDR3 DNA sequence: TGTGCCAGCAGACTAGCGGGGGGGCCGTATACGCAGTATTTT. It specifies CASRLAGGPYTQYF. Variable domain in full (rest from reference TRBV19 and TRBJ2-3): DGGITQSPKYLFRKEGQNVTLSCEQNLNHDAMYWYRQDPGQGLRLIYYSQIVNDFQKGDIAEGYSVSREKKESFPLTVTSAQKNPTAFYLCASRLAGGPYTQYFGPGTRLTVL.

This clone was found once. The J gene is TRBJ2-1, the V gene TRBV19, with TRBD1 identical over 8 bases. V lost 7 bases, J lost 4 bases, and 6 bases stayed unmatched. CDR1 is LNHDA, CDR2 SQIVND, per germline (reference sequence). The CDR3 runs to 14 residues. The CDR3: CASMRTGHYNEQFF. Here the CDR3 DNA reads TGTGCCAGTATGCGGACAGGGCATTACAATGAGCAGTTCTTC.

This clone was seen just once. The chain couples TRBV30 to TRBJ2-7; 11 positions agree with TRBD2. Trimming at V came to 1 base and at J to 4 bases, leaving 6 bases not matched to a gene. The CDR3 extends over 15 amino acids. The germline CDR1 and CDR2 sequences are GTSNPN and SVGIG (reference sequence). The CDR3 loop reads CAWSGRASGRYEQYF. CDR3 coding DNA: TGTGCCTGGAGTGGTAGGGCTAGCGGGAGGTACGAGCAGTACTTC. Filled out from reference TRBV30 and TRBJ2-7, the complete variable domain reads SQTIHQWPATLVQPVGSPLSLECTVEGTSNPNLYWYRQAAGRGLQLLFYSVGIGQISSEVPQNLSASRPQDRQFILSSKKLLLSDSGFYLCAWSGRASGRYEQYFGPGTRLTVT.

This clone was detected a few times. This chain's CDR3 is CASGPPRGSPRTDTQYF. For the CDR3, the DNA is TGTGCTAGTGGTCCGCCTCGGGGGTCCCCGCGCACAGATACGCAGTATTTT. The rearrangement uses TRBV12-5 and TRBJ2-3, with TRBD2 as a possible D gene (6 bases). V was cut by 5 bases and J by 1 base, with 19 bases left in between. CDR1 is LGHNT and CDR2 is FRNRAP in the germline V gene. The length of the CDR3 is 17 residues.

This clone has a single count. J is TRBJ1-1 and V is TRBV6-8; no clear D. The CDR3 has 12 residues. The germline CDR1 and CDR2 sequences are MNHGY and SAAAGT. V dropped 2 bases and J dropped 8 bases, with 9 bases sitting between them. CDR3 DNA sequence: TGTGCCAGCAGTTACCCCCCGGGCGAAGCTTTCTTT. This codes for CASSYPPGEAFF.

This clone was seen a single time. The chain links TRBV19 to TRBJ2-2; D not certain. V was shortened by 10 bases and J by 6 bases, with 18 bases between the two germline ends. Germline V lookup: CDR1 LNHDA, CDR2 SQIVND (reference sequence). The CDR3 sequence is 14 residues long. This chain's CDR3 is CATNRQEWAGELFF. The CDR3 DNA follows: TGTGCCACAAATCGGCAGGAATGGGCCGGGGAGCTGTTTTTT. Full variable domain (outside the CDR3, taken from reference TRBV19 and TRBJ2-2): DGGITQSPKYLFRKEGQNVTLSCEQNLNHDAMYWYRQDPGQGLRLIYYSQIVNDFQKGDIAEGYSVSREKKESFPLTVTSAQKNPTAFYLCATNRQEWAGELFFGEGSRLTVL.

V is TRBV28 and J is TRBJ2-5; tentatively, D is TRBD2 (6 bases). V was clipped by 4 bases and J by 1 base, with 16 bases between them. CDR1 is MDHEN and CDR2 is SYDVKM in the germline V gene. The CDR3 loop spans 16 amino acids. In nucleotides, the CDR3 is TGTGCCAGCAGTTCCTCCCGGCGGGGTACCCAAGAGACCCAGTACTTC. Translating it yields CASSSSRRGTQETQYF.

The chain couples TRBV5-1 to TRBJ2-6; D not certain. The V end was cut by 0 bases, the J end by 2 bases, with 3 bases between. Germline lookup yields CDR1 SGHRS and CDR2 YFSETQ. CDR3 size: 14 residues. The chain's CDR3 is CASSLGAGANVLTF. DNA of the CDR3: TGCGCCAGCAGCTTGGGAGCTGGGGCCAACGTCCTGACTTTC.

The chain recombines TRBV19 with TRBJ2-3; TRBD2 agrees at 11 bases. Germline lookup yields CDR1 LNHDA and CDR2 SQIVND (reference sequence). The CDR3 runs to 17 residues. Trimming took 3 bases from V and 2 from J; bases not matched to a gene: 7. In DNA form, the CDR3 reads TGTGCCAGTAGTATCACGCTAGCGGGGGGCCTCACAGATACGCAGTATTTT. Its translation is CASSITLAGGLTDTQYF.

The V and J genes are TRBV6-8 and TRBJ1-3; D ambiguous. Germline V CDR1 and CDR2: MNHGY, SAAAGT. V shed 6 bases and J shed 0 bases, with 15 bases lying between them. The CDR3 runs 16 residues. The CDR3 region is CASSPILRASGNTIYF. CDR3 in DNA: TGTGCCAGCAGCCCCATCCTCCGGGCCTCTGGAAACACCATATATTTT.

The chain couples TRBV6-8 to TRBJ1-2; 9 bases align to TRBD1. Germline V CDR1 and CDR2: MNHGY, SAAAGT. The length of the CDR3 is 17 residues. Trimming cost V 3 bases and J 6 bases; bases outside gene matches: 14. CDR3 sequence: CASSYSGWGQGDDGYTF. The CDR3 DNA follows: TGTGCCAGCAGTTATTCGGGCTGGGGACAGGGAGATGATGGCTACACCTTC.